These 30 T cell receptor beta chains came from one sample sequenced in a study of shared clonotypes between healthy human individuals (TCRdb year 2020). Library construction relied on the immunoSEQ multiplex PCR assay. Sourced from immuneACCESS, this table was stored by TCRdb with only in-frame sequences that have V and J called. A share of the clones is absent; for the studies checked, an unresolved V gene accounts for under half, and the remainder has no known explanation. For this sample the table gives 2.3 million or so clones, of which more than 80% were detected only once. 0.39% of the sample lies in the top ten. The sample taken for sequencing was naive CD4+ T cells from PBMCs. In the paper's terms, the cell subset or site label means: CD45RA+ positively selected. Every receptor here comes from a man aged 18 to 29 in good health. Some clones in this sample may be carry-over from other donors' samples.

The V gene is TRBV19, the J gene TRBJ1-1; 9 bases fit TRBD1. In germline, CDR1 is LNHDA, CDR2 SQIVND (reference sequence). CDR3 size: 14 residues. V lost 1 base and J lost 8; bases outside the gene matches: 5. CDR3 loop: CASSIGGQGVEAFF. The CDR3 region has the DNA TGTGCCAGTAGTATAGGGGGACAGGGCGTGGAAGCTTTCTTT.

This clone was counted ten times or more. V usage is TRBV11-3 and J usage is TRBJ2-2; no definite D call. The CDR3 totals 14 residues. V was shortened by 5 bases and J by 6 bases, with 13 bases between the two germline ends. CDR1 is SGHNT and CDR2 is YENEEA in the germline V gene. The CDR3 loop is CASSPYNSSGELFF. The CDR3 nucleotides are TGTGCCAGCAGCCCCTATAACTCGTCCGGGGAGCTGTTTTTT.

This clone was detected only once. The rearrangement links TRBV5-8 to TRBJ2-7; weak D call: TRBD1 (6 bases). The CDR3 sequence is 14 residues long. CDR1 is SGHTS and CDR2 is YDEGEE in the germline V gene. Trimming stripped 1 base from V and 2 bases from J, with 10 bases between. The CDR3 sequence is CASSLRQGTYEQYF. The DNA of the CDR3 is TGTGCCAGCAGCTTGCGGCAGGGGACCTACGAGCAGTACTTC.

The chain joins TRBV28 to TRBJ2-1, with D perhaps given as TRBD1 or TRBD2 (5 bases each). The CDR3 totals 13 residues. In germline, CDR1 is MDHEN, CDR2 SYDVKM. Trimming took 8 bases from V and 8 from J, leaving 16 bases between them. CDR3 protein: CASEWGFGDEQFF. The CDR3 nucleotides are TGTGCCAGCGAGTGGGGGTTTGGCGATGAGCAGTTCTTC.

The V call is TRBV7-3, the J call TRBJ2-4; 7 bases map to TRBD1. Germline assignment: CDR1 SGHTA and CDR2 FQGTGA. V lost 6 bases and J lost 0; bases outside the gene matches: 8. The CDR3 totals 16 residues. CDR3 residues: CASSYRQGLAKNIQYF. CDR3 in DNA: TGTGCCAGCAGTTACCGACAGGGTTTAGCCAAAAACATTCAGTACTTC.

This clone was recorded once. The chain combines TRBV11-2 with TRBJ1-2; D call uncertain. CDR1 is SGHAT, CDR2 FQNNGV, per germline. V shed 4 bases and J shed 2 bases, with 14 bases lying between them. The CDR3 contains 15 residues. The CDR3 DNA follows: TGTGCCAGCAGCTCTCCTCGGCAGGTCAACTATGGCTACACCTTC. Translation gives CASSSPRQVNYGYTF.

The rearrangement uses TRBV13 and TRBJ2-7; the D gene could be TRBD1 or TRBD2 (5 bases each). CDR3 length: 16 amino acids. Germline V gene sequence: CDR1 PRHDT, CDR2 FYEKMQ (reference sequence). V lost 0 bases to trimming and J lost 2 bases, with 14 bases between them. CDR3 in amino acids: CASSLGERGVAYEQYF. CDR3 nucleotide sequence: TGTGCCAGCAGCTTAGGGGAGAGGGGTGTGGCCTACGAGCAGTACTTC.

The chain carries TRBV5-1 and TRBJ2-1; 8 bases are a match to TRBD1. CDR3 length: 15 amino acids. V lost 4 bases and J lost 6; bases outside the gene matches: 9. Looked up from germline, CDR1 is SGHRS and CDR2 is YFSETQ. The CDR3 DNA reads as TGCGCCAGCAGCGTGGGACAGGTCGCACTCAATGAGCAGTTCTTC. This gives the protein CASSVGQVALNEQFF.

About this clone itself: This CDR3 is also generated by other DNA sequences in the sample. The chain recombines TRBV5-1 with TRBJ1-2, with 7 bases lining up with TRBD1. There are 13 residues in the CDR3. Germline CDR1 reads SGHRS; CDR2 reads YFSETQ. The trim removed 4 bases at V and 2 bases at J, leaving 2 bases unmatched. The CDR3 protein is CASSRDRNYGYTF. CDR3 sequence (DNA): TGCGCCAGCAGCCGGGACAGAAACTATGGCTACACCTTC. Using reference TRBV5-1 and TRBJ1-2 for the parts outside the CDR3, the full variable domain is KAGVTQTPRYLIKTRGQQVTLSCSPISGHRSVSWYQQTPGQGLQFLFEYFSETQRNKGNFPGRFSGRQFSNSRSEMNVSTLELGDSALYLCASSRDRNYGYTFGSGTRLTVV.

The CDR3 sequence: CASSGSGANVLTF. DNA for the CDR3: TGTGCCAGCAGCGGCTCTGGGGCCAACGTCCTGACTTTC. V and J are TRBV7-7 and TRBJ2-6; D remains unclear. V lost 5 bases and J lost 0, with 2 bases in between. The germline V gene encodes CDR1 SSHAT and CDR2 FNYEAQ (reference sequence). The CDR3 has 13 residues.

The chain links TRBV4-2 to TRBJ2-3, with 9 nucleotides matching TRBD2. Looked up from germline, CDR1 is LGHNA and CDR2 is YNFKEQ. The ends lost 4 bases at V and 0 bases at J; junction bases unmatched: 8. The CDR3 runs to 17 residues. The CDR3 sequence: CASSPRGSGGSTDTQYF. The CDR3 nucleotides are TGTGCCAGCAGCCCCCGGGGTAGCGGGGGAAGCACAGATACGCAGTATTTT.

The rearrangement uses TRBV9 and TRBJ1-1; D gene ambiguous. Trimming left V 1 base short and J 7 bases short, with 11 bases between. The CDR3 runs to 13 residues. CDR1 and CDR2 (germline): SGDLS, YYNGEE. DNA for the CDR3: TGTGCCAGCAGCGTAAACCCCATGAATGAAGCTTTCTTT. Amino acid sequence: CASSVNPMNEAFF.

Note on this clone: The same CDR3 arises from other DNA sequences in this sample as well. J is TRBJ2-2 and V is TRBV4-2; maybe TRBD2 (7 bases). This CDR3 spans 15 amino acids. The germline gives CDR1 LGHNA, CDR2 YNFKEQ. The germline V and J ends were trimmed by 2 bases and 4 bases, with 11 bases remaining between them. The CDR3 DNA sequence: TGTGCCAGCAGCCAACGGGGAGGGGGCACCGGGGAGCTGTTTTTT. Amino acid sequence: CASSQRGGGTGELFF.

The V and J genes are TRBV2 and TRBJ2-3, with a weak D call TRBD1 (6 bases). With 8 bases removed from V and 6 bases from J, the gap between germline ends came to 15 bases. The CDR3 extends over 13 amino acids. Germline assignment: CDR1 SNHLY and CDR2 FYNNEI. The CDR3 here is CASGSGVGDTQYF. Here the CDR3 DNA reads TGTGCCAGCGGGTCAGGGGTCGGCGATACGCAGTATTTT.

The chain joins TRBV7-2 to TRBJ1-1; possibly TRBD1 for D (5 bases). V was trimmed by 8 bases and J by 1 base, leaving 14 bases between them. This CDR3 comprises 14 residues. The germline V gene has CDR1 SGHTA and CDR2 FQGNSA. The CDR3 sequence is CASLGRGENTEAFF. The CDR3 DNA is TGTGCCAGCTTGGGGAGGGGCGAGAACACTGAAGCTTTCTTT.

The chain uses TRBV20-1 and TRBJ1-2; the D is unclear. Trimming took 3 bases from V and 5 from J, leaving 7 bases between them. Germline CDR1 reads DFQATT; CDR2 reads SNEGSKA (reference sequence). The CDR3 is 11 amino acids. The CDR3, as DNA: TGCAGTGCTAGTATGGGTTATGGCTACACCTTC. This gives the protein CSASMGYGYTF.

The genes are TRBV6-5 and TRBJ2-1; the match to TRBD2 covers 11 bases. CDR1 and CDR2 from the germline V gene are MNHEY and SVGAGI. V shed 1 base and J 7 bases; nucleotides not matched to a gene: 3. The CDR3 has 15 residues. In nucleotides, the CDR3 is TGTGCCAGCAGTTACTTCACTAGCGGGAGAAATGAGCAGTTCTTC. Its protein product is CASSYFTSGRNEQFF.

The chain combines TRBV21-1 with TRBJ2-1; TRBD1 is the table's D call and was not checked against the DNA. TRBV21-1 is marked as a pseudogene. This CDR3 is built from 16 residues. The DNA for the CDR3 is TGTGCCAGCAGCCCCCAAGGGCACAGGCTCAACAATGAGCAGTTCTTC. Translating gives CASSPQGHRLNNEQFF.

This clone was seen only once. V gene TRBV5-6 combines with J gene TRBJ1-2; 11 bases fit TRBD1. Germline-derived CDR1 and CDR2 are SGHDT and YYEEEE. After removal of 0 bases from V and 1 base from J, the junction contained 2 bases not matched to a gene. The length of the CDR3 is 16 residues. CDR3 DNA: TGTGCCAGCAGCTTGGAGGGACAGGGGGTTAACTATGGCTACACCTTC. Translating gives CASSLEGQGVNYGYTF. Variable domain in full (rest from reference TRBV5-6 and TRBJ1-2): DAGVTQSPTHLIKTRGQQVTLRCSPKSGHDTVSWYQQALGQGPQFIFQYYEEEERQRGNFPDRFSGHQFPNYSSELNVNALLLGDSALYLCASSLEGQGVNYGYTFGSGTRLTVV.

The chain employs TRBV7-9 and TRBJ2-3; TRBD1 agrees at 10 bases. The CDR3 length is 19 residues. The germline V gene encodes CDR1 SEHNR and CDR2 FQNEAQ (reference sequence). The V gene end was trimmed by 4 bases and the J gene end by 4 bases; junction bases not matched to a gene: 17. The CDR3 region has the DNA TGTGCCAGCAGCTCGAGGTATTACCGGGACAGGGGCATGCCAGATACGCAGTATTTT. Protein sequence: CASSSRYYRDRGMPDTQYF.

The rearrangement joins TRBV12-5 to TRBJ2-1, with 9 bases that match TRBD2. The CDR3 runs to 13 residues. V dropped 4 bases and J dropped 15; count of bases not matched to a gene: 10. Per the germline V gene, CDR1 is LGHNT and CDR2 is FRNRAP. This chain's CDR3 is CASGSKNSGRRFF. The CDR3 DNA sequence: TGTGCTAGTGGTTCAAAGAATAGCGGGAGAAGGTTCTTC.

CDR3 sequence (DNA): TGCGCCAGTAGCAGAGCGGGAGCTCAGAGCGAGCAGTACTTC. Translation: CASSRAGAQSEQYF. The chain is built from TRBV5-1 and TRBJ2-7, with 8 bases fitting TRBD2. V was pared by 8 bases and J by 6 bases, with 13 bases of the junction left unmatched. CDR3 length: 14 residues. Looked up from germline, CDR1 is SGHRS and CDR2 is YFSETQ.

The CDR3 region has the DNA TGTGCCAGCAGCGGTCCGGGACTGGAGAACACCGGGGAGCTGTTTTTT. Translation: CASSGPGLENTGELFF. The chain recombines TRBV7-3 with TRBJ2-2; perhaps TRBD2 as D (6 bases). The V end was cut by 5 bases, the J end by 1 base, with 14 bases between. The CDR3 spans 16 residues. Germline V gives CDR1 SGHTA, CDR2 FQGTGA.

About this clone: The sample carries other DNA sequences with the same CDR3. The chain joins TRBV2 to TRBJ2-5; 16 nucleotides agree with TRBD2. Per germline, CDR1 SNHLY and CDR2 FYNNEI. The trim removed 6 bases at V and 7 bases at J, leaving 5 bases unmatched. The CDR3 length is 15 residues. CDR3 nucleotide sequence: TGTGCCAGCAGCGCCGGGACTAGCGGGAGGGGGACCCAGTACTTC. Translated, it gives CASSAGTSGRGTQYF.

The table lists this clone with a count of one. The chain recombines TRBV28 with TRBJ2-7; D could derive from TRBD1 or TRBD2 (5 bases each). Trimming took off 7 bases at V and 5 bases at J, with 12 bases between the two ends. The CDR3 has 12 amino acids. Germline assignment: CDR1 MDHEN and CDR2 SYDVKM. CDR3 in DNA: TGTGCCAGCACTGAGGGGATCGACGAGCAGTACTTC. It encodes CASTEGIDEQYF.

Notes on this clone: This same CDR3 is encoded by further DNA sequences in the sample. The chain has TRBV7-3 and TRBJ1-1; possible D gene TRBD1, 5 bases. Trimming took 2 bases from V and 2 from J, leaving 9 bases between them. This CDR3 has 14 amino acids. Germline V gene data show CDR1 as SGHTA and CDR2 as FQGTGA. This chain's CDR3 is CASSLSGTNTEAFF. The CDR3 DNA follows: TGTGCCAGCAGCTTATCAGGGACCAACACTGAAGCTTTCTTT.

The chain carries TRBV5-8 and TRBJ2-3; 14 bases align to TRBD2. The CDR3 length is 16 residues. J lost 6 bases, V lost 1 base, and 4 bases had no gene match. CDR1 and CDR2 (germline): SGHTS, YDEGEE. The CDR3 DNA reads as TGTGCCAGCAGCTTGCGTCGACTAGCGGGAGGGGATACGCAGTATTTT. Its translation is CASSLRRLAGGDTQYF.

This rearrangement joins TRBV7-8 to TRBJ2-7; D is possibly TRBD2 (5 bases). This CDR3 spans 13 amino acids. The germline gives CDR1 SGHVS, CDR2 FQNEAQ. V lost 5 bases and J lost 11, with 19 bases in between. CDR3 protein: CASSRRKQTVKYF. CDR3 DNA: TGTGCCAGCAGCCGGAGGAAGCAAACAGTAAAGTACTTC.

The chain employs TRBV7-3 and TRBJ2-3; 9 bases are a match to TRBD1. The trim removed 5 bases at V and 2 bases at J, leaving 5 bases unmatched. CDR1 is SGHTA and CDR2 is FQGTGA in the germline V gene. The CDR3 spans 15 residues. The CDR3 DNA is TGTGCCAGCAGCCCACAGGGGGCCCCCACAGATACGCAGTATTTT. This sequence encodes CASSPQGAPTDTQYF.

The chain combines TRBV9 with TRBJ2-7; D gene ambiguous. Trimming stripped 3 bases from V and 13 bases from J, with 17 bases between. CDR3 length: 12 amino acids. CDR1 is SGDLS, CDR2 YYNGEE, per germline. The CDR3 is CASSGSGGFAYF. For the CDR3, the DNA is TGTGCCAGCAGCGGATCAGGTGGATTTGCTTACTTC.